A selection of T cell receptor beta chains follows, all from one sample in a study of cytomegalovirus exposure and HLA in healthy donors. TCRdb's table, derived via immunoSEQ multiplex PCR, lists solely in-frame clones and lacks some. The table has about 150,000 clones, 80% seen once. The sequenced sample consisted of PBMCs. The receptors originated from a woman in her 40s in good health and CMV-seropositive. Each CDR3 is given with its conserved first and last residue. A D gene is named only where the DNA matches it firmly. Size is stated for part of the rows, as once, few or many counts, or as a class when the clone is expanded.

clone_size j_call cdr3_length d_call v_call cdr3_aa cdr3_nt
. TRBJ2-2 17 TRBD1 TRBV14 CASSQRRQGRNTGELFF TGTGCCAGCAGCCAAAGGCGACAGGGGAGAAACACCGGGGAGCTGTTTTTT
. TRBJ2-3 15 . TRBV5-1 CASTVGGAFWDTQYF TGCGCCAGCACCGTTGGAGGGGCCTTTTGGGATACGCAGTATTTT
. TRBJ1-1 12 TRBD1 TRBV28 CASGQEGGEAFF TGTGCCAGCGGACAGGAGGGCGGTGAAGCTTTCTTT
. TRBJ2-1 18 TRBD2 TRBV5-1 CASSYPPGGAGGTNEQFF TGCGCCAGCAGCTACCCTCCGGGGGGAGCGGGAGGAACCAATGAGCAGTTCTTC
. TRBJ1-1 13 . TRBV7-2 CASSRDRNTEAFF TGTGCCAGCAGCCGCGACAGGAACACTGAAGCTTTCTTT
. TRBJ2-3 15 . TRBV5-1 CASSFSGPGTDTQYF TGCGCCAGCAGCTTTAGCGGACCGGGCACAGATACGCAGTATTTT
. TRBJ2-1 16 TRBD2 TRBV29-1 CSVELAGAGSYNEQFF TGCAGCGTGGAACTAGCGGGAGCTGGCTCCTACAATGAGCAGTTCTTC
. TRBJ1-3 15 . TRBV30 CAWSSTGKSGNTIYF TGTGCCTGGAGTAGCACCGGGAAGTCTGGAAACACCATATATTTT
. TRBJ2-7 13 . TRBV7-3 CASSAGWGYEQYF TGTGCCAGCAGCGCGGGATGGGGCTACGAGCAGTACTTC
. TRBJ2-7 14 . TRBV7-2 CASSADSSRNEQYF TGTGCCAGCAGCGCTGACAGTAGCCGGAACGAGCAGTACTTC
few TRBJ1-5 13 . TRBV10-3 CAIRQASNQPQHF TGTGCCATCAGACAGGCTAGCAATCAGCCCCAGCATTTT
. TRBJ2-3 17 TRBD2 TRBV5-1 CASSPLGGGRALDTQYF TGCGCCAGCAGCCCACTGGGCGGCGGGAGGGCCTTAGATACGCAGTATTTT
. TRBJ1-2 19 TRBD1 TRBV2 CASRRTTDRGHPTNYGYTF TGTGCCAGCAGAAGGACAACCGACAGGGGACATCCCACTAACTATGGCTACACCTTC
. TRBJ2-1 17 TRBD2 TRBV4-2 CASSHLGLVSGVPEQFF TGTGCCAGCAGCCATCTGGGGCTAGTTAGCGGGGTACCAGAGCAGTTCTTC
. TRBJ2-7 17 TRBD2 TRBV2 CASSQGKGGRTLYEQYF TGTGCCAGCAGCCAAGGAAAGGGCGGGAGGACCCTATACGAGCAGTACTTC
. TRBJ2-6 17 . TRBV5-1 CASSFPLPTPGANVLTF TGCGCCAGCAGCTTCCCGCTTCCGACTCCTGGGGCCAACGTCCTGACTTTC
. TRBJ2-5 14 TRBD2 TRBV5-1 CASSGGLDLGTQYF TGCGCCAGCAGCGGAGGACTAGACCTAGGGACCCAGTACTTC
. TRBJ2-3 16 . TRBV5-1 CASSLAIALSTDTQYF TGCGCCAGCAGCTTGGCGATAGCGCTCAGCACAGATACGCAGTATTTT
. TRBJ1-5 16 . TRBV6-1 CASSGRGRENTQPQHF TGTGCCAGCAGTGGGCGGGGCAGGGAGAACACTCAGCCCCAGCATTTT
. TRBJ2-7 18 TRBD1 TRBV6-1 CASSEYIPPTGFSYEQYF TGTGCCAGCAGTGAATATATCCCCCCGACAGGGTTCTCCTACGAGCAGTACTTC
. TRBJ2-5 13 . TRBV5-4 CASRRDLQETQYF TGTGCCAGCAGAAGGGACTTACAAGAGACCCAGTACTTC
. TRBJ2-1 15 TRBD2 TRBV27 CASSRLAGEYNEQFF TGTGCCAGCAGCCGACTAGCGGGAGAATACAATGAGCAGTTCTTC
. TRBJ2-1 15 . TRBV29-1 CSVEGTGSSYNEQFF TGCAGCGTTGAAGGGACTGGGAGCTCCTACAATGAGCAGTTCTTC
. TRBJ1-1 13 . TRBV9 CASSSRLNTEAFF TGTGCCAGCAGCTCGCGCTTGAACACTGAAGCTTTCTTT
. TRBJ1-2 14 TRBD1 TRBV5-4 CASSRGQANYGYTF TGTGCCAGCAGCCGAGGACAGGCAAACTATGGCTACACCTTC
. TRBJ2-7 16 TRBD1 TRBV18 CASSPPFGDREYEQYF TGTGCCAGCTCACCACCCTTTGGGGACAGGGAGTACGAGCAGTACTTC
few TRBJ1-6 15 TRBD1 TRBV10-3 CAISEGQGAESPLHF TGTGCCATCAGTGAGGGTCAGGGGGCTGAGTCACCCCTCCACTTT
. TRBJ2-1 17 TRBD2 TRBV30 CAWSPSRTSGTNNEQFF TGTGCCTGGAGTCCCTCGAGGACTAGCGGGACAAACAATGAGCAGTTCTTC
. TRBJ1-2 13 . TRBV30 CAWSMRGSYGYTF TGTGCCTGGAGTATGAGAGGGAGCTATGGCTACACCTTC
. TRBJ1-1 12 . TRBV6-1 CASSVEGVAAFF TGTGCCAGCAGTGTCGAGGGGGTGGCTGCTTTCTTT
. TRBJ2-5 15 TRBD1 TRBV2 CASSGQGAYLETQYF TGTGCCAGCAGTGGGCAGGGGGCCTACTTAGAGACCCAGTACTTC
few TRBJ1-2 17 . TRBV19 CASSGTYTGLTNYGYTF TGTGCCAGTAGTGGGACTTATACAGGACTGACTAACTATGGCTACACCTTC
. TRBJ2-7 14 TRBD2 TRBV5-1 CASSSLAGGLEQYF TGCGCCAGCAGCTCACTAGCGGGAGGGCTCGAGCAGTACTTC
. TRBJ2-7 15 TRBD1 TRBV25-1 CASSALRDSSYEQYF TGTGCCAGCAGTGCCCTCCGGGACAGCTCCTACGAGCAGTACTTC
. TRBJ2-3 17 . TRBV5-1 CASSLASGHRETDTQYF TGCGCCAGCAGCTTGGCGAGCGGGCACCGAGAAACAGATACGCAGTATTTT
. TRBJ2-1 16 TRBD2 TRBV6-9 CASSSILTSGRNEQFF TGTGCCAGCAGTTCAATCCTTACTAGCGGGAGGAATGAGCAGTTCTTC
. TRBJ1-5 13 . TRBV7-9 CASSLGHNQPQHF TGTGCCAGCAGCTTGGGACACAATCAGCCCCAGCATTTT